This T cell receptor (beta chain) was obtained from a study of monozygotic twins with inflammatory bowel disease (dated 2019 in TCRdb). Regarding the study in general: In total, roughly 28 monozygotic twin pairs made up the full study: 19 Danish pairs, all IBD-discordant, plus nine German pairs, of which four were IBD-concordant and five were IBD-discordant. Each individual had, on average, about 151 000 unique TCRalpha sequences and 181 000 unique TCRbeta sequences available for analysis. Within discordant pairs, disease-associated traits were sought mainly by comparing IBD patients with their genetically identical healthy co-twins. Overall results and qualifications from the work: Repertoire similarity did not differ between concordant and discordant twins, possibly due to limited statistical power. Background noise and inter-individual variability may have been introduced into the repertoires by the differing immunosuppressive treatments among patients. The results gave no support for a single strong signal or clonotype linked to IBD. Measured by the inverse Simpson index, TCRbeta repertoire diversity was lower in IBD patients than in their healthy co-twins. The analysis was unable to tell apart different T cell subtypes. Compared with healthy twins, IBD patients shared fewer clonotypes with other individuals, and the difference was most pronounced in patients with signs of disease activity.

The library was obtained by 5' RACE. Preparation of each TCR library used 3,000 to 3,500 ng of total RNA. cDNA was synthesized with SMARTScribe reverse transcriptase in eight separate reactions per sample. During cDNA synthesis, unique molecular identifiers containing a 6-nucleotide sample barcode were introduced by template switching. Amplification of TCRalpha and TCRbeta cDNA involved two nested PCRs of about 15 and 9 cycles, and each PCR was followed by bead purification. Before amplification, the cDNA was both treated with uracil DNA-glycosylase and purified with the QIAquick PCR purification kit. The second PCR added Illumina TruSeq-compatible adapters along with sample-specific barcodes. Library quality and concentration were assessed using TapeStation and Qubit, and about 5 ng of each library was pooled. Sequencing of pooled libraries was carried out on an Illumina HiSeq2500 single-index Rapid Run using 2 x 100 bp reads and custom sequencing primers. The paper's processing steps were these. MiGEC version 1.2.6 was used for UMI-based consensus assembly to correct PCR and sequencing errors. MiXCR version 2.1.1 was used to carry out V(D)J alignment, clonotype assembly and CDR3 extraction. To normalise gene usage, clonotype sharing and MAIT/NKT TCR abundance, the analysis used the top 1000, 10 000 and 20 000 clonotypes per sample. After downsampling to 27 000 UMIs, diversity was calculated as the inverse Simpson index using the vegan R package. Paired Mann-Whitney U tests were applied to discordant twin pairs, and Benjamini-Hochberg correction was used for multiple testing. With the reads reprocessed by TCRdb, a single entry stands for each CDR3 protein sequence and no DNA is reported. What appears here as the V and J calls and clone size reflects TCRdb's work, not the paper's. The data table for this sample lists approximately 400,000 distinct CDR3 sequences. The top ten clonotypes cover 2% to 2.5% of the sample.

CDR1 and CDR2 are drawn from the germline V gene (reference sequence): LGHDT, YNNKEL. The CDR3 holds 14 amino acids from the cysteine to the phenylalanine. Only the protein is on record. Worth noting for this clonotype: No antigen is known for it.

From each donor, a roughly 2.7 ml peripheral blood sample was collected into PAXgene tubes and stored at -80 degrees C. Total RNA was isolated from whole blood with the PAXgene blood miRNA kit on an automated QIAcube, without T cell sorting. Deep TCRalpha and TCRbeta repertoire profiling with unique molecular barcoding was performed on peripheral blood of monozygotic twin pairs concordant or discordant for inflammatory bowel disease. For every twin pair, smoking habits were documented, and each individual was categorised as a current, former or never smoker. Sequenced material: blood. The TCR sequence derives from a human donor with ulcerative colitis or Crohn's disease, or a healthy co-twin of an affected twin (not recorded which). The chain uses TRBV3-1 and TRBJ2-7; the TCRdb D gene call, TRBD1, has no DNA to confirm it. CDR3 sequence: CASSYRGRADEQYF.